Reported below is one T cell receptor (beta chain). The sample is drawn from a study of T cells after yellow fever vaccination. Each CDR3 protein gets one entry after TCRdb re-called the 5' RACE reads with MiXCR. This table has some 100,000 distinct CDR3 sequences, almost 9% appearing once. The TCR was taken from a man aged 18 to 30 who received the YFV17D yellow fever vaccine. Sample: CD8+ T cells not binding an NS4B(214-222) dextramer, sorted from PBMCs, taken around 15 days after the first yellow fever vaccination.

The CDR3 sequence: CASSSARLVYNEQFF. CDR3 nucleotides: TGTGCCAGCAGCTCCGCCCGACTAGTTTACAATGAGCAGTTCTTC. V usage is TRBV7-2 and J usage is TRBJ2-1; maybe TRBD2 (6 bases). The germline CDR1 and CDR2 sequences are SGHTA and FQGNSA. The CDR3 loop spans 15 amino acids. V was shortened by 4 bases and J by 4 bases, with 14 bases between the two germline ends.